The 25 T cell receptor beta chains below all came from one sample that was sequenced in a study of T cell changes during pregnancy in multiple sclerosis. Sequenced by immunoSEQ multiplex PCR; TCRdb stores in-frame clones only, minus some. The sample consists of some 68,000 clones, approximately 90% of them appearing once. Source: peripheral blood, taken in the second trimester of pregnancy. The receptors stem from a female donor with multiple sclerosis, enrolled in a pregnancy study.

In this sample, this clone turned up once. The chain carries TRBV19 and TRBJ2-6, with D tentatively TRBD1 (5 bases). V was clipped by 10 bases and J by 3 bases, with 13 bases between them. Germline values: CDR1 LNHDA, CDR2 SQIVND (reference sequence). CDR3 size: 14 residues. In DNA form, the CDR3 reads TGTGCCATAAGCTCAGGGTATGGGGCCAACGTCCTGACTTTC. Translation gives CAISSGYGANVLTF.

This chain links TRBV11-1 with TRBJ2-7; 8 nucleotides line up with TRBD2. Germline values: CDR1 SGHAT, CDR2 FQDESV (reference sequence). The CDR3 loop spans 19 amino acids. V lost 5 bases, J lost 0 bases, and 18 bases stayed unmatched. The CDR3 protein is CASSQNGWGREAPSYEQYF. CDR3 coding DNA: TGTGCCAGCAGCCAGAACGGCTGGGGGCGGGAGGCACCCTCCTACGAGCAGTACTTC.

This clone was picked up one time. The rearrangement links TRBV7-3 to TRBJ1-1, with 7 bases lining up with TRBD1. After removal of 5 bases from V and 0 bases from J, the junction contained 6 bases not matched to a gene. CDR1 SGHTA and CDR2 FQGTGA come from the germline V gene. The length of the CDR3 is 15 residues. DNA of the CDR3: TGTGCCAGCAGCCCGGGACAGATCTTGAACACTGAAGCTTTCTTT. Encoded protein: CASSPGQILNTEAFF.

The rearrangement joins TRBV7-8 to TRBJ2-7; 11 nucleotides align to TRBD1. The ends lost 2 bases at V and 5 bases at J; junction bases unmatched: 17. In germline, CDR1 is SGHVS, CDR2 FQNEAQ. This CDR3 region has 19 residues. The CDR3, as DNA: TGTGCCAGCAGCTTATGGGGGTTCGGGACAGGGGGTATTTCGGACGAGCAGTACTTC. Its translation: CASSLWGFGTGGISDEQYF.

The chain couples TRBV5-1 to TRBJ1-6; D perhaps matches TRBD1 (6 bases). V lost 4 bases to trimming and J lost 9 bases, with 8 bases between them. CDR1 and CDR2 (germline): SGHRS, YFSETQ. This CDR3 has 12 amino acids. The CDR3 DNA sequence: TGCGCCAGCAGCCTACAGGGTTCACCCCTCCACTTT. It yields the protein CASSLQGSPLHF.

J is TRBJ1-3 and V is TRBV29-1; D gene unclear. The CDR3 runs to 13 residues. The germline gives CDR1 SQVTM, CDR2 ANQGSEA. With 3 bases removed from V and 4 bases from J, the gap between germline ends came to 10 bases. The CDR3 reads CSVEEGSGNTIYF. The DNA of the CDR3 is TGCAGCGTTGAGGAGGGCTCGGGAAACACCATATATTTT.

The genes are TRBV18 and TRBJ2-2; the match to TRBD1 covers 9 bases. V lost 3 bases and J lost 3; bases outside the gene matches: 5. CDR3 length equals 16 residues. Germline CDR1 reads KGHSH; CDR2 reads LQKENI. The CDR3 DNA sequence: TGTGCCAGCTCACCGCGGGGACAGGGCCACACCGGGGAGCTGTTTTTT. As protein: CASSPRGQGHTGELFF.

This clone was seen only once. The V and J genes are TRBV7-9 and TRBJ2-1, with 7 positions matching TRBD2. The CDR3 sequence is 16 residues long. Germline loops: CDR1 SEHNR, CDR2 FQNEAQ (reference sequence). The ends lost 0 bases at V and 1 base at J; junction bases unmatched: 3. CDR3 loop: CASSLAAGVSYNEQFF. For the CDR3, the DNA is TGTGCCAGCAGCTTAGCGGCGGGAGTATCCTACAATGAGCAGTTCTTC.

The chain joins TRBV9 to TRBJ1-1, with 7 bases lining up with TRBD1. Germline-derived CDR1 and CDR2 are SGDLS and YYNGEE. With 0 bases clipped from V and 6 bases from J, the junction kept 8 bases outside the gene matches. The CDR3 consists of 15 residues. The CDR3 sequence: CASSVATAGQSEAFF. CDR3 coding DNA: TGTGCCAGCAGCGTAGCTACGGCGGGACAGTCTGAAGCTTTCTTT.

The chain combines TRBV18 with TRBJ1-2; D not certain. From germline, CDR1 is KGHSH and CDR2 LQKENI. The ends were cut back, 6 bases at V and 7 bases at J, with 18 bases in the middle. This CDR3 region has 14 residues. The CDR3 spells CASSPRESSGGYTF. Here the CDR3 DNA reads TGTGCCAGCTCCCCTCGTGAGTCCTCCGGTGGCTACACCTTC. Variable domain in full (rest from reference TRBV18 and TRBJ1-2): NAGVMQNPRHLVRRRGQEARLRCSPMKGHSHVYWYRQLPEEGLKFMVYLQKENIIDESGMPKERFSAEFPKEGPSILRIQQVVRGDSAAYFCASSPRESSGGYTFGSGTRLTVV.

CDR3 nucleotides: TGTGCCAGTAAGGGGGGGCCCTACGAGCAGTACTTC. This translates into CASKGGPYEQYF. The chain has TRBV19 and TRBJ2-7; D perhaps matches TRBD2 (7 bases). V was shortened by 7 bases and J by 2 bases, with 9 bases between the two germline ends. The CDR3 loop spans 12 amino acids. The V gene's germline CDR1 is LNHDA and CDR2 SQIVND (reference sequence).

J is TRBJ2-2 and V is TRBV7-7, with a weak D call TRBD2 (5 bases). The V end lost 4 bases, the J end lost 4 bases, and 7 bases lay between the germline ends. This CDR3 is 13 amino acids long. In germline, CDR1 is SSHAT, CDR2 FNYEAQ (reference sequence). The CDR3 spells CASSSGVTGELFF. In DNA form, the CDR3 reads TGTGCCAGCAGCTCCGGGGTCACCGGGGAGCTGTTTTTT.

The V gene is TRBV14, the J gene TRBJ1-2, with D perhaps matching TRBD1 (6 bases). Germline-derived CDR1 and CDR2 are SGHDN and FVKESK. The V end was cut by 0 bases, the J end by 2 bases, with 16 bases between. This CDR3 comprises 17 residues. CDR3 protein: CASSQEASGAPNYGYTF. CDR3 DNA sequence: TGTGCCAGCAGCCAAGAGGCGTCAGGGGCCCCGAACTATGGCTACACCTTC.

The DNA for the CDR3 is TGCGCCAGCAGCCAAGATCCTTACGGGGCCAAAAACATTCAGTACTTC. It is translated as CASSQDPYGAKNIQYF. This chain links TRBV4-3 with TRBJ2-4; D gene ambiguous. The germline CDR1 and CDR2 sequences are LGHNA and YSLEER. The V and J ends lost 0 bases and 1 base respectively, with 10 bases between them. The CDR3 spans 16 residues.

The rearrangement joins TRBV6-6 to TRBJ2-1; 9 bases are shared with TRBD2. Trimming removed 11 bases from V and 2 bases from J; junction bases left unmatched: 13. CDR3 length: 16 residues. CDR1 is MNHNY and CDR2 is SVGAGI in the germline V gene (reference sequence). As DNA, the CDR3 is TGTGCCGCCCCCCGAGGCGGGAGGGCCCCCTACAATGAGCAGTTCTTC. It is translated as CAAPRGGRAPYNEQFF.

J is TRBJ1-1 and V is TRBV4-3; 7 bases line up with TRBD1. Germline loops: CDR1 LGHNA, CDR2 YSLEER. V shed 4 bases, J shed 3 bases, and the junction held 5 bases outside the gene matches. The CDR3 totals 14 residues. The CDR3: CASSLLGQDTEAFF. The CDR3 region has the DNA TGCGCCAGCAGCCTCCTCGGACAGGACACTGAAGCTTTCTTT.

This chain joins TRBV5-1 and TRBJ1-1; no clear D gene. CDR3 size: 14 residues. Between the trimmed V and J ends, which lost 0 bases and 8 bases, there was a span of 14 bases. Germline CDR1 SGHRS, CDR2 YFSETQ. The CDR3 coding sequence is TGCGCCAGCAGCTTGGATCTTCTCGGGAGAGAAGCTTTCTTT. Residues: CASSLDLLGREAFF.

This chain connects TRBV5-5 to TRBJ2-7; 9 bases match TRBD2. The ends lost 7 bases at V and 4 bases at J; junction bases unmatched: 18. This CDR3 region has 17 residues. Germline values: CDR1 SGHKS, CDR2 YYEKEE (reference sequence). The CDR3 loop is CASERSGGTPPRYEQYF. DNA of the CDR3: TGTGCCAGCGAACGTAGCGGGGGAACGCCCCCCCGGTACGAGCAGTACTTC.

This clone was observed once. The chain has TRBV7-2 and TRBJ1-2; tentative D call: TRBD1 (5 bases). CDR1 is SGHTA, CDR2 FQGNSA, per germline. This CDR3 contains 14 residues. Trimming removed 7 bases from V and 6 bases from J, with 18 bases in between. This chain's CDR3 is CASTSSQGAHGYTF. CDR3 DNA: TGTGCCAGCACCTCCTCGCAAGGGGCACATGGCTACACCTTC.

This rearrangement joins TRBV7-6 to TRBJ1-5, with 12 positions matching TRBD1. Germline V lookup: CDR1 SGHVS, CDR2 FNYEAQ. V gave up 5 bases and J gave up 7 bases; unmatched junction bases: 6. The CDR3 is 15 residues long. The CDR3 reads CASSQGTGGIQPQHF. The CDR3 DNA sequence: TGTGCCAGCAGCCAAGGGACAGGGGGCATACAGCCCCAGCATTTT.

This clone is a singleton in its sample. V usage is TRBV6-1 and J usage is TRBJ1-5, with D maybe TRBD1 (6 bases). The CDR3 extends over 15 amino acids. V was trimmed by 3 bases and J by 6 bases, leaving 15 bases between them. Per the germline V gene, CDR1 is MNHNS and CDR2 is SASEGT. In DNA form, the CDR3 reads TGTGCCAGCAGTGAGATGGCAGGGGTCGGTCAGCCCCAGCATTTT. Translation: CASSEMAGVGQPQHF.

The chain uses TRBV7-7 and TRBJ2-5, with a tentative D call TRBD2 (5 bases). Per the germline V gene, CDR1 is SSHAT and CDR2 is FNYEAQ (reference sequence). CDR3 size: 16 residues. With 3 bases removed from V and 3 bases from J, the gap between germline ends came to 17 bases. CDR3 nucleotide sequence: TGTGCCAGCAGCTTGGAACCTGATAACGGGGAAGAGACCCAGTACTTC. This sequence encodes CASSLEPDNGEETQYF.

The chain uses TRBV19 and TRBJ2-1, with 9 bases matching TRBD1. Germline CDR1 and CDR2: LNHDA and SQIVND (reference sequence). Trimming took 5 bases from V and 5 from J; bases not matched to a gene: 16. The CDR3 runs to 18 residues. The CDR3 protein is CASSLRDRVSPTHNEQFF. In DNA, the CDR3 is TGTGCCAGTAGTCTCCGGGACAGGGTATCCCCGACCCACAATGAGCAGTTCTTC.

The chain joins TRBV5-1 to TRBJ2-2; D is possibly TRBD2 (5 bases). The ends were cut back, 7 bases at V and 7 bases at J, with 17 bases in the middle. Germline V gives CDR1 SGHRS, CDR2 YFSETQ. The CDR3 has 14 amino acids. The CDR3 loop reads CASRPGPGSGELFF. DNA for the CDR3: TGCGCCAGCCGACCGGGCCCGGGGAGCGGGGAGCTGTTTTTT.

The chain has TRBV30 and TRBJ2-1; TRBD2 might be the D (6 bases). CDR1 GTSNPN and CDR2 SVGIG come from the germline V gene (reference sequence). The CDR3 has 14 residues. Trimming stripped 5 bases from V and 4 bases from J, with 15 bases between. In DNA form, the CDR3 reads TGTGCCTGGGGGTGGGGAGGTGGGTACAATGAGCAGTTCTTC. This gives the protein CAWGWGGGYNEQFF.